Each of the 26 T cell receptor beta chains below was sequenced from the same sample in a study of Ad26.COV2.S vaccination and SARS-CoV-2 variants. The treatment denotes: 15 to 20 received Ad26.COV2.S at low or high dose, single or two shots; roughly five received placebo; per-sample allocation not given. Day 63 after the first vaccine or placebo injection was the time point for sampling. Data came from immunoSEQ multiplex PCR; TCRdb stores just in-frame clones and leaves some out. This sample carries hundreds of thousands of clones, about 88% of them seen once, and the ten largest clones take 3% to 4%. The specimen comprised peripheral blood, sampled in a trial of Ad26.COV2.S vaccine versus placebo. Receptors were obtained from a person aged 18 to 65 who received the Ad26.COV2.S COVID-19 vaccine or a placebo.

This clone was detected once. The DNA is omitted, as the CDR3 cannot be located on it reliably, and the CDR3 follows TCRdb's listing. The rearrangement links TRBV6-1 to TRBJ2-5; TRBD2, the D gene given by the table, was not confirmed from the DNA. Germline V gene lookup returns CDR1 MNHNS and CDR2 SASEGT. Termini included, the CDR3 measures 18 amino acids. The CDR3 spells CASSELGTFGAPEETQYF.

This clone was observed a single time. In DNA, the CDR3 is TGCGCCAGCAGCACAACAGGAACGGGGTACAATGAGCAGTTCTTC. It specifies CASSTTGTGYNEQFF. The J gene is TRBJ2-1, the V gene TRBV5-1; D tentatively fits TRBD1 or TRBD2 (5 bases each). V dropped 4 bases and J dropped 4 bases, with 15 bases sitting between them. The CDR3 sequence is 15 residues long. Germline CDR1 SGHRS, CDR2 YFSETQ.

The genes are TRBV4-1 and TRBJ1-2, with a weak D call TRBD1 (6 bases). V was cut by 0 bases and J by 4 bases, with 15 bases left in between. Germline V gene data show CDR1 as MGHRA and CDR2 as YSYEKL. The CDR3 is 16 amino acids. The CDR3 sequence: CASSQDSGGGGYGYTF. In nucleotides, the CDR3 is TGCGCCAGCAGCCAAGATTCGGGGGGCGGAGGCTATGGCTACACCTTC.

V is TRBV11-3 and J is TRBJ2-1, with no clear D. This CDR3 is 13 amino acids long. V lost 5 bases and J lost 3, with 8 bases in between. In germline, CDR1 is SGHNT, CDR2 YENEEA. CDR3 amino acids: CASSRGGYNEQFF. In DNA, the CDR3 is TGTGCCAGCAGCCGAGGTGGCTACAATGAGCAGTTCTTC. Using reference TRBV11-3 and TRBJ2-1 for the parts outside the CDR3, the full variable domain is EAGVVQSPRYKIIEKKQPVAFWCNPISGHNTLYWYLQNLGQGPELLIRYENEEAVDDSQLPKDRFSAERLKGVDSTLKIQPAELGDSAVYLCASSRGGYNEQFFGPGTRLTVL.

V is TRBV5-4 and J is TRBJ2-1; the D gene is possibly TRBD1 (5 bases). Trimming removed 5 bases at V and 2 bases at J, with 11 bases between. The CDR3 totals 14 residues. CDR1 SGHNT and CDR2 YYREEE come from the germline V gene (reference sequence). The CDR3 here is CASSNDRAYNEQFF. CDR3 bases: TGTGCCAGCAGTAACGACAGAGCCTACAATGAGCAGTTCTTC.

This chain links TRBV5-4 with TRBJ1-6; maybe TRBD1 (6 bases). The V end lost 0 bases, the J end lost 3 bases, and 10 bases lay between the germline ends. The CDR3 has 16 residues. Germline V gene lookup returns CDR1 SGHNT and CDR2 YYREEE (reference sequence). CDR3 bases: TGTGCCAGCAGCTTGGAGGGGGGGGGCTATAATTCACCCCTCCACTTT. Translating it yields CASSLEGGGYNSPLHF.

The rearrangement joins TRBV30 to TRBJ2-7; 7 bases are a match to TRBD1. CDR3 length equals 12 residues. Looked up from germline, CDR1 is GTSNPN and CDR2 is SVGIG (reference sequence). Trimming at V came to 0 bases and at J to 12 bases, leaving 8 bases not matched to a gene. The CDR3 nucleotides are TGTGCCTGGAGTGTAACCAGGGGGAAGCCGTACTTC. Translated, it gives CAWSVTRGKPYF. Using reference TRBV30 and TRBJ2-7 for the parts outside the CDR3, the full variable domain is SQTIHQWPATLVQPVGSPLSLECTVEGTSNPNLYWYRQAAGRGLQLLFYSVGIGQISSEVPQNLSASRPQDRQFILSSKKLLLSDSGFYLCAWSVTRGKPYFGPGTRLTVT.

This clone was detected only once. The chain joins TRBV5-6 to TRBJ1-2, with D uncertain. Between the trimmed V and J ends, which lost 3 bases and 5 bases, there was a span of 20 bases. Germline V gene sequence: CDR1 SGHDT, CDR2 YYEEEE. The CDR3 length is 16 residues. The CDR3 region is CASSSLTTELGYGYTF. The CDR3 DNA reads TGTGCCAGCAGCTCGCTAACCACGGAACTCGGGTATGGCTACACCTTC.

The gene calls are TRBV30 and TRBJ1-2; weak D call: TRBD1 (5 bases). This CDR3 contains 13 residues. V was clipped by 2 bases and J by 8 bases, with 15 bases between them. From germline, CDR1 is GTSNPN and CDR2 SVGIG (reference sequence). As DNA, the CDR3 is TGTGCCTGGAGTCCCAGGGTGTACAACGGCTACACCTTC. Encoded protein: CAWSPRVYNGYTF.

This clone was counted once. V usage is TRBV5-1 and J usage is TRBJ1-4, with D hard to call. Deletions cut 1 base from V and 2 bases from J, with 9 bases between. The CDR3 consists of 15 residues. The V gene's germline CDR1 is SGHRS and CDR2 YFSETQ. CDR3 bases: TGCGCCAGCAGCTTGACCGCCTCCACTAATGAAAAACTGTTTTTT. Translated: CASSLTASTNEKLFF.

The CDR3 nucleotides read TGTGCCAGCAGCGCCAACAGAGTAGGAGATACGCAGTATTTT. Its protein is CASSANRVGDTQYF. The V call is TRBV5-4, the J call TRBJ2-3, with unresolved D. Trimming pared 4 bases from V and 5 bases from J, leaving 14 bases between. CDR1 and CDR2 (germline): SGHNT, YYREEE (reference sequence). The length of the CDR3 is 14 residues.

The genes are TRBV2 and TRBJ2-1; D is unclear. V was pared by 4 bases and J by 8 bases, with 9 bases between. CDR1 and CDR2 from the germline V gene are SNHLY and FYNNEI. This CDR3 comprises 12 residues. CDR3 DNA sequence: TGTGCCAGCAGTGGGTACGTCGATGAGCAGTTCTTC. Its translation is CASSGYVDEQFF.

The chain carries TRBV6-5 and TRBJ2-7, with 11 bases lining up with TRBD2. The V segment lost 2 bases and the J segment 4 bases; nucleotides outside the gene matches: 4. The CDR3 is 15 residues long. Germline V gene data show CDR1 as MNHEY and CDR2 as SVGAGI. As DNA, the CDR3 is TGTGCCAGCAGTTACAGGGGACTAGCGGTTTACGAGCAGTACTTC. Protein product: CASSYRGLAVYEQYF.

The V call is TRBV30, the J call TRBJ1-3; the D is unclear. From germline, CDR1 is GTSNPN and CDR2 SVGIG (reference sequence). V was cut by 2 bases and J by 4 bases, with 9 bases left in between. The CDR3 runs to 13 residues. CDR3 bases: TGTGCCTGGAGTCGTGTGTCCGGAAACACCATATATTTT. This gives the protein CAWSRVSGNTIYF.

In the case of this clone: Other DNA variants within this sample encode the same CDR3. V is TRBV7-9 and J is TRBJ2-3; the D is unclear. Trimming pared 8 bases from V and 1 base from J, leaving 7 bases between. This CDR3 spans 12 amino acids. Germline V gene data show CDR1 as SEHNR and CDR2 as FQNEAQ (reference sequence). CDR3: CASSPGTDTQYF. In DNA form, the CDR3 reads TGTGCCAGCTCCCCAGGCACAGATACGCAGTATTTT.

This rearrangement joins TRBV18 to TRBJ2-2, with unresolved D. The V gene's germline CDR1 is KGHSH and CDR2 LQKENI. The V gene lost 3 bases and the J gene lost 0 bases, with 8 bases spanning the gap. This CDR3 has 15 amino acids. CDR3 DNA sequence: TGTGCCAGCTCACCCGGCAGTACGAACACCGGGGAGCTGTTTTTT. This sequence encodes CASSPGSTNTGELFF.

This chain uses TRBV2 with TRBJ2-1; the match to TRBD2 covers 11 bases. Trimming took 6 bases from V and 0 from J; bases not matched to a gene: 4. The CDR3 spans 16 residues. Germline values: CDR1 SNHLY, CDR2 FYNNEI. For the CDR3, the DNA is TGTGCCAGCAGGGAGGGACTAGCGGCCTCCTACAATGAGCAGTTCTTC. Translating it yields CASREGLAASYNEQFF.

The chain couples TRBV24-1 to TRBJ2-3; a weak D match, TRBD2 (5 bases). V was pared by 1 base and J by 8 bases, with 12 bases between. The CDR3 is 14 amino acids. Per germline, CDR1 KGHDR and CDR2 SFDVKD. This CDR3 reads CATSDFWESGTQYF. The CDR3 DNA sequence: TGTGCCACCAGTGATTTTTGGGAGTCCGGTACGCAGTATTTT.

This rearrangement joins TRBV2 to TRBJ1-1; 11 bases line up with TRBD1. The CDR3 is made up of 15 amino acids. With V trimmed by 5 bases and J by 7 bases, 9 bases remained unmatched. Germline CDR1 SNHLY, CDR2 FYNNEI. The DNA of the CDR3 is TGTGCCAGCAGTCCGGACAGGGGGCGAGTTGGTGAAGCTTTCTTT. The encoded protein is CASSPDRGRVGEAFF.

CDR3: CASSYGVGKVYEQYF. The CDR3 bases are TGTGCCAGCAGTTACGGGGTCGGGAAGGTTTACGAGCAGTACTTC. The V call is TRBV28, the J call TRBJ2-7; D is possibly TRBD2 (5 bases). This CDR3 region has 15 residues. V was trimmed by 4 bases and J by 4 bases, leaving 17 bases between them. Germline CDR1 is MDHEN and CDR2 is SYDVKM.

The chain employs TRBV18 and TRBJ2-7, with D tentatively TRBD1 or TRBD2 (5 bases each). CDR1 and CDR2 from the germline V gene are KGHSH and LQKENI. Trimming pared 4 bases from V and 3 bases from J, leaving 10 bases between. The CDR3 spans 13 residues. CDR3 protein: CASSLSGHYEQYF. In nucleotides, the CDR3 is TGTGCCAGCTCACTCTCGGGGCACTACGAGCAGTACTTC.

The gene calls are TRBV6-6 and TRBJ2-7; 8 nucleotides align to TRBD2. In germline, CDR1 is MNHNY, CDR2 SVGAGI (reference sequence). CDR3 length equals 16 residues. V shed 5 bases and J 6 bases; nucleotides not matched to a gene: 15. The CDR3 DNA is TGTGCCAGCAGTCGACTGACATCGGGACTAGTCGCCGAGCAGTACTTC. The encoded protein is CASSRLTSGLVAEQYF.

As DNA, the CDR3 is TGTGCCAGCAGCCTAGGACTAGCGGCCTACGAGCAGTACTTC. This codes for CASSLGLAAYEQYF. The rearrangement joins TRBV11-2 to TRBJ2-7; TRBD2 matches 10 bases. Germline V gives CDR1 SGHAT, CDR2 FQNNGV. Trimming at V came to 5 bases and at J to 2 bases, leaving 3 bases not matched to a gene. The CDR3 spans 14 residues. Full variable domain (missing parts from reference TRBV11-2 and TRBJ2-7): EAGVAQSPRYKIIEKRQSVAFWCNPISGHATLYWYQQILGQGPKLLIQFQNNGVVDDSQLPKDRFSAERLKGVDSTLKIQPAKLEDSAVYLCASSLGLAAYEQYFGPGTRLTVT.

The chain is built from TRBV11-2 and TRBJ2-2, with D possibly being TRBD1 (6 bases). V was shortened by 5 bases and J by 4 bases, with 11 bases between the two germline ends. Per germline, CDR1 SGHAT and CDR2 FQNNGV. This CDR3 is built from 14 residues. The CDR3 nucleotides read TGTGCCAGCAGCCCCGGGACATCCACCGGGGAGCTGTTTTTT. Translating gives CASSPGTSTGELFF.

V gene TRBV7-9 combines with J gene TRBJ2-7; no definite D call. Germline V gives CDR1 SEHNR, CDR2 FQNEAQ (reference sequence). The length of the CDR3 is 13 residues. V lost 5 bases and J 1 base, leaving 9 bases between the germline ends. The CDR3 DNA follows: TGTGCCAGCAGCCAGACACCTTCCTACGAGCAGTACTTC. It encodes CASSQTPSYEQYF.

V usage is TRBV9 and J usage is TRBJ1-6; no reliable D call. This CDR3 is 17 amino acids long. The V gene's germline CDR1 is SGDLS and CDR2 YYNGEE. V dropped 0 bases and J dropped 4 bases, with 14 bases sitting between them. CDR3 DNA: TGTGCCAGCAGCGTAGGAGGCGGAGCCGGATATAATTCACCCCTCCACTTT. Amino acids: CASSVGGGAGYNSPLHF.